This T cell receptor (beta chain) was documented in a study of T cells in localized non-small cell lung cancer. Regarding the study as a whole: Across samples, adjacent lung featured a median around 55 of the top 100 tumor clones.

A note on this clone: Its antigen remains unidentified.

Produced via immunoSEQ multiplex PCR; TCRdb's table is partial and in-frame only. The repertoire consists of 8,500 to 13,000 clones, with roughly half occurring once and the leading ten covering 3.5% to 5%. The CDR3 is 14 amino acids. The TCR was taken from a woman aged 40 to 75 with stage II squamous cell lung carcinoma. This specimen consisted of lymph node tissue, obtained before any cancer treatment. The chain joins TRBV1 to TRBJ1-4. TRBV1 is recorded as a pseudogene. The CDR3 DNA follows: TGCGCCAGCAGCCAAACGGGGGGTGAGGAAAAACTGTTTTTT. Amino acids: CASSQTGGEEKLFF.